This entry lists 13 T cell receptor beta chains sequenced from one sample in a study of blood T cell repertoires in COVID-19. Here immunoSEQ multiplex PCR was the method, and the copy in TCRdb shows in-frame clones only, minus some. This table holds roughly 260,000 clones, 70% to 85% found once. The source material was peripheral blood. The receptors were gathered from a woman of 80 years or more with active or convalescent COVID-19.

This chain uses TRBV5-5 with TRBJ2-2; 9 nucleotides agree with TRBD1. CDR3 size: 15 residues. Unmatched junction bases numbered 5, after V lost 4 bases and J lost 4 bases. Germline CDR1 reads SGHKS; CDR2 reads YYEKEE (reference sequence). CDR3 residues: CASSARTGATGELFF. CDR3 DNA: TGTGCCAGCAGCGCCCGGACAGGGGCCACCGGGGAGCTGTTTTTT.

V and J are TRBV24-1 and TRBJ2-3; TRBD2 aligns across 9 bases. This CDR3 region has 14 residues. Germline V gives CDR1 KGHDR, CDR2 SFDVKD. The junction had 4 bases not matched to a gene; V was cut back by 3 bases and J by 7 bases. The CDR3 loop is CATSDRSGRNTQYF. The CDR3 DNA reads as TGTGCCACCAGTGATCGTAGCGGGAGAAATACGCAGTATTTT.

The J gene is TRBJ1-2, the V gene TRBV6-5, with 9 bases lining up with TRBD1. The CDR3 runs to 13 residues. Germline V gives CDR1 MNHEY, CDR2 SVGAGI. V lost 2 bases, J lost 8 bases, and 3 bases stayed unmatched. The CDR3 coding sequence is TGTGCCAGCAGTTACGCACAGGGGGCAGGCTACACCTTC. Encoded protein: CASSYAQGAGYTF.

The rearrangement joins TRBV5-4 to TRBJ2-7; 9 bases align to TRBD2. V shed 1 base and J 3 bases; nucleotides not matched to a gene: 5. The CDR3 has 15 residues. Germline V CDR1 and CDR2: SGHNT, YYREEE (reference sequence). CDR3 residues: CASSLSAGGNYEQYF. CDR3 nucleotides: TGTGCCAGCAGCTTGTCGGCGGGGGGGAACTACGAGCAGTACTTC.

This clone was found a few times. This CDR3 reads CASSPGTGNEKLFF. The CDR3 DNA reads TGTGCCAGCTCACCCGGGACAGGGAATGAAAAACTGTTTTTT. The V gene is TRBV18, the J gene TRBJ1-4; 9 bases agree with TRBD1. Germline-derived CDR1 and CDR2 are KGHSH and LQKENI. The CDR3 contains 14 residues. V dropped 3 bases and J dropped 5; count of bases not matched to a gene: 1.

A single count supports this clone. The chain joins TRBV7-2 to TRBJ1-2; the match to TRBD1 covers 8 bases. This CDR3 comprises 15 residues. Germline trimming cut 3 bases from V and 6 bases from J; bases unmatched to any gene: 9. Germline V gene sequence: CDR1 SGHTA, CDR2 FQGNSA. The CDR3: CASSLDRVIYHGYTF. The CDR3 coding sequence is TGTGCCAGCAGCTTGGACAGGGTGATTTACCATGGCTACACCTTC.

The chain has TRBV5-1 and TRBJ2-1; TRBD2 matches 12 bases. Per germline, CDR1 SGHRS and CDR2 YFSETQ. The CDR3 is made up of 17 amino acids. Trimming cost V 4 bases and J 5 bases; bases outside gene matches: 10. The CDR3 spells CASSPRLAGEMNNEQFF. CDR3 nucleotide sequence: TGCGCCAGCAGCCCGAGACTAGCGGGGGAGATGAACAATGAGCAGTTCTTC. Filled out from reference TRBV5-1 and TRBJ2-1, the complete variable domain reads KAGVTQTPRYLIKTRGQQVTLSCSPISGHRSVSWYQQTPGQGLQFLFEYFSETQRNKGNFPGRFSGRQFSNSRSEMNVSTLELGDSALYLCASSPRLAGEMNNEQFFGPGTRLTVL.

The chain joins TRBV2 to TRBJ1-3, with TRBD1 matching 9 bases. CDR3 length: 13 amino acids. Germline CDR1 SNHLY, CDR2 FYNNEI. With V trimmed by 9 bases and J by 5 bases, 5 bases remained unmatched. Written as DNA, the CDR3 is TGTGCCAGGACGGACAGGGGAAGAAACACCATATATTTT. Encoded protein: CARTDRGRNTIYF.

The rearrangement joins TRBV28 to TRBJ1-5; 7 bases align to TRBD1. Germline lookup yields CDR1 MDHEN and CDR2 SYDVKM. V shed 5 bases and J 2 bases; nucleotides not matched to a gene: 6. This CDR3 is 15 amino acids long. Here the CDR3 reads CASSTRQGGNQPQHF. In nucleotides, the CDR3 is TGTGCCAGCAGTACCCGACAGGGAGGCAATCAGCCCCAGCATTTT.

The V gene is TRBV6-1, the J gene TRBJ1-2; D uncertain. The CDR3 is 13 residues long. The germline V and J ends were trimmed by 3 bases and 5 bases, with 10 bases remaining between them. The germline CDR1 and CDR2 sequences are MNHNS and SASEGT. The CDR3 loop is CASSENGAYGYTF. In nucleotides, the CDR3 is TGTGCCAGCAGTGAGAACGGAGCGTATGGCTACACCTTC.

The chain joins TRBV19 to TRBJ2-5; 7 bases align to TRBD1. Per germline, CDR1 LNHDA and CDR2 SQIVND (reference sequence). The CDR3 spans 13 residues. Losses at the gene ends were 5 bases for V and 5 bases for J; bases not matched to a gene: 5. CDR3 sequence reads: CASSQSRGETQYF. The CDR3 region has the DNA TGTGCCAGTAGTCAGTCCAGGGGGGAGACCCAGTACTTC.

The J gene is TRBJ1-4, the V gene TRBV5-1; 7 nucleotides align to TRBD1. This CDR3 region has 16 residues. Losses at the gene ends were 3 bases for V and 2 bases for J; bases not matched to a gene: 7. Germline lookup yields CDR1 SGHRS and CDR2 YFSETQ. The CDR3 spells CASSWGQTRTNEKLFF. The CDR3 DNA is TGCGCCAGCAGCTGGGGACAGACCCGGACTAATGAAAAACTGTTTTTT.

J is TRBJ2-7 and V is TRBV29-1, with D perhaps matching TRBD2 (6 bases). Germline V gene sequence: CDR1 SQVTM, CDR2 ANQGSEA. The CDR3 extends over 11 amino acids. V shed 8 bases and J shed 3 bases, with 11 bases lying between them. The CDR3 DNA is TGCAGCACCGGGGAGGTCTACGAGCAGTACTTC. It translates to CSTGEVYEQYF.